The 25 T cell receptor beta chains in this list originate from one sample, sequenced in a study of identifying expanded T cells in peripheral blood. Generated by immunoSEQ multiplex PCR, the TCRdb table keeps only in-frame clones and is missing some. This table has approximately 81,000 clones, about four fifths appearing once. The sequencing sample was made of blood. These receptor sequences come from a person between 18 and 75 years old in good health.

The rearrangement joins TRBV15 to TRBJ2-7, with 9 bases identical to TRBD2. The CDR3 runs 14 residues. Per the germline V gene, CDR1 is LNHNV and CDR2 is YYDKDF (reference sequence). V gave up 8 bases and J gave up 5 bases; unmatched junction bases: 10. The CDR3 spells CATRPIAGDHEQYF. The DNA for the CDR3 is TGTGCCACCCGTCCAATAGCGGGAGATCACGAGCAGTACTTC.

The rearrangement joins TRBV9 to TRBJ2-5, with unresolved D. The CDR3 contains 13 residues. CDR1 is SGDLS and CDR2 is YYNGEE in the germline V gene. V was shortened by 4 bases and J by 1 base, with 8 bases between the two germline ends. This CDR3 is CASSSTIQETQYF. The CDR3 region has the DNA TGTGCCAGCAGCTCAACAATCCAAGAGACCCAGTACTTC.

In its sample, this clone was seen once. V usage is TRBV7-9 and J usage is TRBJ2-5; 8 nucleotides align to TRBD1. This CDR3 comprises 16 residues. From germline, CDR1 is SEHNR and CDR2 FQNEAQ (reference sequence). The J segment lost 5 bases and the V segment lost 5 bases, leaving 13 bases of the junction unmatched. The CDR3 DNA follows: TGTGCCAGCAGCGCTGGACAGGGTACCAGGCTGGAGACCCAGTACTTC. It translates to CASSAGQGTRLETQYF.

The chain recombines TRBV28 with TRBJ2-5; no firm D call. Germline V gene sequence: CDR1 MDHEN, CDR2 SYDVKM. V was trimmed by 3 bases and J by 2 bases, leaving 10 bases between them. The CDR3 covers 14 residues. CDR3 amino acids: CASSLDPAQETQYF. The CDR3, as DNA: TGTGCCAGCAGTTTGGACCCGGCTCAAGAGACCCAGTACTTC.

The V call is TRBV4-3, the J call TRBJ2-7, with TRBD1 as a possible D gene (5 bases). Looked up from germline, CDR1 is LGHNA and CDR2 is YSLEER. This CDR3 has 15 amino acids. The germline V and J ends were trimmed by 0 bases and 7 bases, with 16 bases remaining between them. CDR3 in DNA: TGCGCCAGCAGCCAAGATAGGACACCTCCTTGGGAGCAGTACTTC. Protein sequence: CASSQDRTPPWEQYF.

This chain connects TRBV4-3 to TRBJ2-1; D assignment may be TRBD1 or TRBD2 (6 bases each). The CDR3 sequence is 16 residues long. From germline, CDR1 is LGHNA and CDR2 YSLEER. Trimming took off 1 base at V and 2 bases at J, with 12 bases between the two ends. The CDR3 region has the DNA TGCGCCAGCAGCCAAGGGGACGGGGGCACCTACAATGAGCAGTTCTTC. Protein product: CASSQGDGGTYNEQFF.

The chain is built from TRBV19 and TRBJ1-2; 9 positions match TRBD1. This CDR3 has 15 amino acids. Trimming at V came to 5 bases and at J to 8 bases, leaving 12 bases not matched to a gene. Germline V gene lookup returns CDR1 LNHDA and CDR2 SQIVND (reference sequence). The CDR3 DNA reads as TGTGCCAGTAGTCCTTGGACAGGGGCTCGAATCGGCTACACCTTC. It specifies CASSPWTGARIGYTF.

The chain carries TRBV6-5 and TRBJ2-7; 8 bases are a match to TRBD1. The trim removed 10 bases at V and 3 bases at J, leaving 8 bases unmatched. This CDR3 spans 13 amino acids. Germline lookup yields CDR1 MNHEY and CDR2 SVGAGI. CDR3 loop: CATAPGGGYEQYF. CDR3 DNA: TGTGCCACCGCTCCAGGGGGCGGCTACGAGCAGTACTTC.

The chain carries TRBV7-2 and TRBJ1-2; D is possibly TRBD1 (5 bases). Germline lookup yields CDR1 SGHTA and CDR2 FQGNSA. The CDR3 totals 14 residues. Trimming pared 1 base from V and 0 bases from J, leaving 6 bases between. CDR3 sequence reads: CASSLEGANYGYTF. In nucleotides, the CDR3 is TGTGCCAGCAGCTTAGAAGGGGCTAACTATGGCTACACCTTC. The full variable domain, rest sourced from reference TRBV7-2 and TRBJ1-2, is GAGVSQSPSNKVTEKGKDVELRCDPISGHTALYWYRQSLGQGLEFLIYFQGNSAPDKSGLPSDRFSAERTGGSVSTLTIQRTQQEDSAVYLCASSLEGANYGYTFGSGTRLTVV.

The chain is built from TRBV19 and TRBJ1-4, with 7 bases aligning to TRBD1. Trimming at V came to 3 bases and at J to 3 bases, leaving 1 base not matched to a gene. Per germline, CDR1 LNHDA and CDR2 SQIVND (reference sequence). The CDR3 is 14 amino acids. CDR3 region: CASSIGTANEKLFF. CDR3 coding DNA: TGTGCCAGTAGTATCGGGACAGCTAATGAAAAACTGTTTTTT.

The chain recombines TRBV6-1 with TRBJ2-2; D could derive from TRBD1 or TRBD2 (5 bases each). CDR1 is MNHNS and CDR2 is SASEGT in the germline V gene. V was cut by 1 base and J by 1 base, with 10 bases left in between. The CDR3 extends over 16 amino acids. The CDR3: CASSEGGRENTGELFF. DNA of the CDR3: TGTGCCAGCAGTGAAGGGGGGAGAGAGAACACCGGGGAGCTGTTTTTT.

J is TRBJ2-1 and V is TRBV19, with TRBD1 as a possible D gene (6 bases). The CDR3 runs 15 residues. Germline V lookup: CDR1 LNHDA, CDR2 SQIVND (reference sequence). V was trimmed by 3 bases and J by 4 bases, leaving 13 bases between them. The CDR3 loop reads CASSIGQMRYNEQFF. The CDR3 DNA reads TGTGCCAGTAGTATCGGACAGATGAGGTACAATGAGCAGTTCTTC.

At least ten counts were recorded for this clone. The chain couples TRBV2 to TRBJ2-1; TRBD1 is a possible D gene (6 bases). Trimming took 8 bases from V and 8 from J, leaving 13 bases between them. The CDR3 length is 12 residues. Germline assignment: CDR1 SNHLY and CDR2 FYNNEI. CDR3 amino acids: CASGPGVHEQFF. The CDR3 DNA is TGTGCCAGCGGCCCAGGGGTTCATGAGCAGTTCTTC.

This chain links TRBV7-6 with TRBJ1-2; D not resolved. Germline CDR1 is SGHVS and CDR2 is FNYEAQ. The CDR3 is 13 amino acids. V was shortened by 2 bases and J by 3 bases, with 7 bases between the two germline ends. CDR3 sequence: CASSLRRDYGYTF. The CDR3 DNA sequence: TGTGCCAGCAGCTTAAGACGGGACTATGGCTACACCTTC.

The rearrangement joins TRBV28 to TRBJ2-7; 7 positions match TRBD1. CDR1 and CDR2 from the germline V gene are MDHEN and SYDVKM. CDR3 length: 15 residues. V gave up 7 bases and J gave up 5 bases; unmatched junction bases: 14. The CDR3 DNA is TGTGCCAGCAATTCTCCCTCACAGGGGAGCGACGAGCAGTACTTC. Protein product: CASNSPSQGSDEQYF.

This chain links TRBV11-1 with TRBJ2-1; no reliable D call. The CDR3 has 13 amino acids. V was shortened by 2 bases and J by 6 bases, with 8 bases between the two germline ends. Germline V lookup: CDR1 SGHAT, CDR2 FQDESV (reference sequence). The CDR3 DNA follows: TGTGCCAGCAGCTTACAGTACAGCAATGAGCAGTTCTTC. It translates to CASSLQYSNEQFF.

V is TRBV18 and J is TRBJ2-7, with TRBD2 matching over 7 bases. V shed 0 bases, J shed 0 bases, and the junction held 14 bases outside the gene matches. Germline CDR1 is KGHSH and CDR2 is LQKENI. This CDR3 has 19 residues. The CDR3 DNA sequence: TGTGCCAGCTCACCACCGTTGGTTAGCGGGCTCCTATACTCCTACGAGCAGTACTTC. This gives the protein CASSPPLVSGLLYSYEQYF. The complete variable domain, with remaining parts taken from reference TRBV18 and TRBJ2-7, reads NAGVMQNPRHLVRRRGQEARLRCSPMKGHSHVYWYRQLPEEGLKFMVYLQKENIIDESGMPKERFSAEFPKEGPSILRIQQVVRGDSAAYFCASSPPLVSGLLYSYEQYFGPGTRLTVT.

This chain joins TRBV7-3 and TRBJ2-5, with D possibly being TRBD1 (5 bases). The CDR3 is 13 residues long. V was trimmed by 4 bases and J by 1 base, leaving 7 bases between them. The germline V gene has CDR1 SGHTA and CDR2 FQGTGA. The CDR3 region has the DNA TGTGCCAGCAGCTGGGGCAGCCAAGAGACCCAGTACTTC. Protein product: CASSWGSQETQYF.

This clone was seen a single time. V gene TRBV5-6 combines with J gene TRBJ2-1, with 7 bases that match TRBD1. The CDR3 consists of 13 residues. V gave up 4 bases and J gave up 4 bases; unmatched junction bases: 2. Germline loops: CDR1 SGHDT, CDR2 YYEEEE. The CDR3 region is CASSGQVYNEQFF. The CDR3 coding sequence is TGTGCCAGCAGCGGACAGGTTTACAATGAGCAGTTCTTC.

The chain joins TRBV5-1 to TRBJ1-2, with 10 bases fitting TRBD1. Trimming at V came to 4 bases and at J to 4 bases, leaving 4 bases not matched to a gene. This CDR3 has 14 residues. The germline V gene has CDR1 SGHRS and CDR2 YFSETQ. In DNA form, the CDR3 reads TGCGCCAGCAGCCGCGGGGACAGGGGCTATGGCTACACCTTC. Protein sequence: CASSRGDRGYGYTF.

The chain combines TRBV19 with TRBJ1-2; TRBD1 matches 7 bases. The germline V gene encodes CDR1 LNHDA and CDR2 SQIVND (reference sequence). With V trimmed by 6 bases and J by 0 bases, 16 bases remained unmatched. The CDR3 is 18 amino acids. The CDR3 loop is CASSLTRVGGQPNYGYTF. The CDR3 nucleotides are TGTGCCAGTAGCCTCACAAGGGTCGGGGGACAGCCTAACTATGGCTACACCTTC.

This chain links TRBV5-8 with TRBJ2-5, with no clear D. The V end lost 4 bases, the J end lost 2 bases, and 9 bases lay between the germline ends. CDR3 size: 13 residues. Germline CDR1 is SGHTS and CDR2 is YDEGEE. CDR3 sequence (DNA): TGTGCCAGCAGCCGCCGGATACAAGAGACCCAGTACTTC. Encoded protein: CASSRRIQETQYF.

The chain uses TRBV7-2 and TRBJ1-4; D remains unclear. Trimming took off 5 bases at V and 0 bases at J, with 4 bases between the two ends. The CDR3 covers 13 residues. The germline CDR1 and CDR2 sequences are SGHTA and FQGNSA. CDR3 sequence (DNA): TGTGCCAGCAGCCGCGCAACTAATGAAAAACTGTTTTTT. Encoded protein: CASSRATNEKLFF.

This sequence joins TRBV7-6 and TRBJ2-1; TRBD1 agrees at 10 bases. From germline, CDR1 is SGHVS and CDR2 FNYEAQ. The V segment lost 1 base and the J segment 7 bases; nucleotides outside the gene matches: 4. The CDR3 spans 15 residues. The CDR3 reads CASSLGQGAHNEQFF. Here the CDR3 DNA reads TGTGCCAGCAGCTTAGGACAGGGGGCGCATAATGAGCAGTTCTTC.

The chain uses TRBV28 and TRBJ2-7; D gene unclear. The germline V gene has CDR1 MDHEN and CDR2 SYDVKM. The CDR3 runs to 12 residues. V lost 8 bases and J 4 bases, leaving 12 bases between the germline ends. The CDR3 nucleotides read TGTGCCAGCGGTACGGTCCTTTACGAGCAGTACTTC. It specifies CASGTVLYEQYF.